Each of the 9 T cell receptor beta chains below was sequenced from the same sample in a study of cytomegalovirus exposure and HLA in healthy donors. Researchers ran the PCR with 60 Vbeta and 13 Jbeta primers. TCRdb's copy holds only in-frame clones and misses some; the assay was immunoSEQ multiplex PCR. The data show 90,000 to 120,000 clones, 82% seen once. The sequencing sample was made of PBMCs. Every receptor here comes from a man aged 25-45 years in good health and CMV-seropositive.

This chain uses TRBV30 with TRBJ1-2; 7 bases match TRBD1. V was clipped by 1 base and J by 4 bases; unmatched bases: 3. Per germline, CDR1 GTSNPN and CDR2 SVGIG (reference sequence). The CDR3 is 13 residues long. The CDR3 region is CAWSAGTAYGYTF. The CDR3 DNA is TGTGCCTGGAGTGCCGGGACAGCCTATGGCTACACCTTC.

V and J are TRBV7-9 and TRBJ2-5; perhaps TRBD1 as D (7 bases). The tail of the sequence fits TRBJ2-7 better, so the J call may be wrong. The length of the CDR3 is 15 residues. The germline CDR1 and CDR2 sequences are SEHNR and FQNEAQ (reference sequence). The CDR3 loop reads CASRRQGGSSYEQYF. As DNA, the CDR3 is TGTGCCAGCAGGCGACAGGGAGGAAGTTCCTACGAGCAGTACTTC.

The J gene is TRBJ1-6, the V gene TRBV29-1, with 8 bases that match TRBD1. V shed 6 bases, J shed 6 bases, and the junction held 4 bases outside the gene matches. The germline gives CDR1 SQVTM, CDR2 ANQGSEA. This CDR3 comprises 13 residues. In nucleotides, the CDR3 is TGCAGCGTAAGGGACAGGCTTAATTCACCCCTCCACTTT. Its translation is CSVRDRLNSPLHF.

This chain uses TRBV11-3 with TRBJ1-2; 10 bases fit TRBD1. The CDR3 totals 15 residues. After removal of 4 bases from V and 5 bases from J, the junction contained 7 bases not matched to a gene. Germline V gives CDR1 SGHNT, CDR2 YENEEA. CDR3 nucleotide sequence: TGTGCCAGCAGCTCCTCGACAGGGGGCCGATATGGCTACACCTTC. It yields the protein CASSSSTGGRYGYTF.

The chain carries TRBV7-8 and TRBJ2-1, with a possible D match to TRBD2 (5 bases). The V end lost 1 base, the J end lost 1 base, and 14 bases lay between the germline ends. The CDR3 extends over 17 amino acids. Germline CDR1 SGHVS, CDR2 FQNEAQ. CDR3 region: CASSLGGARDSYNEQFF. The DNA of the CDR3 is TGTGCCAGCAGCTTAGGAGGCGCTCGGGATTCCTACAATGAGCAGTTCTTC. The full variable domain, rest sourced from reference TRBV7-8 and TRBJ2-1, is GAGVSQSPRYKVAKRGQDVALRCDPISGHVSLFWYQQALGQGPEFLTYFQNEAQLDKSGLPSDRFFAERPEGSVSTLKIQRTQQEDSAVYLCASSLGGARDSYNEQFFGPGTRLTVL.

This clone occurred a few times. The V call is TRBV7-9, the J call TRBJ2-3, with 8 bases that match TRBD2. Germline values: CDR1 SEHNR, CDR2 FQNEAQ (reference sequence). The CDR3 extends over 16 amino acids. J was trimmed by 0 bases and V by 8 bases; bases with no gene match: 10. The CDR3 DNA reads TGTGCCAGCGACCCCTGGGCGGGGGGAAGCACAGATACGCAGTATTTT. Translation gives CASDPWAGGSTDTQYF.

The chain links TRBV6-7 to TRBJ2-5; 9 nucleotides agree with TRBD2. TRBV6-7 is sorted into the ORF group, with uncertain function. Trimming removed 8 bases from V and 2 bases from J; junction bases left unmatched: 12. The length of the CDR3 is 16 residues. CDR3 protein: CASFTLLAGDQETQYF. CDR3 DNA: TGTGCCAGCTTTACGCTACTAGCGGGTGATCAAGAGACCCAGTACTTC.

The chain couples TRBV6-1 to TRBJ1-2; 11 bases match TRBD1. V lost 2 bases, J lost 7 bases, and 9 bases stayed unmatched. Germline values: CDR1 MNHNS, CDR2 SASEGT. The CDR3 totals 16 residues. The CDR3, as DNA: TGTGCCAGCAGTGAACGGCTCGGACAGGGGGCGCGTGGCTACACCTTC. The encoded protein is CASSERLGQGARGYTF.

Note on this clone: This specimen includes other DNA sequences encoding the same CDR3. J is TRBJ1-5 and V is TRBV10-3, with TRBD1 identical over 8 bases. With V trimmed by 3 bases and J by 9 bases, 10 bases remained unmatched. The CDR3 runs to 15 residues. The germline gives CDR1 ENHRY, CDR2 SYGVKD. The CDR3 DNA sequence: TGTGCCATCAGTGATTCTGGACAGGGCTTATCGCCCCAGCATTTT. It codes for CAISDSGQGLSPQHF.